This T cell receptor (beta chain) was sequenced in a study of control samples from healthy donors and cancer patients. Sequencing was performed with immunoSEQ multiplex PCR; in TCRdb, only in-frame clones are kept and a portion is missing. Of fewer than 30,000 clones detected, 87% appear once; the ten largest clones hold about 1.6%. Germline CDR1 and CDR2: SGHDT and YYEEEE. Unmatched junction bases numbered 9, after V lost 4 bases and J lost 10 bases. The CDR3 runs 14 residues. The sequence was obtained from a woman in her thirties or forties with lung cancer. The sequenced material came from PBMCs. The V gene is TRBV5-6, the J gene TRBJ1-4; 8 bases fit TRBD1. CDR3 DNA sequence: TGTGCCAGCAGCCGCGAGACAGGGGTGGGAAAACTGTTTTTT. It codes for CASSRETGVGKLFF.